This T cell receptor (beta chain) was sequenced during a study of OX40 agonist ivuxolimab in advanced cancers. The wider study: Patients with prior anti-PD-1, anti-PD-L1 or anti-CTLA-4 therapy were eligible; 40% had some. Study conclusions and caveats: Clonal expansion among partial responders at 0.1-3.0 mg/kg ranked near the lowest.

As regards this clone: No antigen is known for it.

V trimming: 2 bases; J trimming: 2 bases; junction bases outside the gene matches: 10. The CDR3 has 17 amino acids. Germline V gives CDR1 SGHTA, CDR2 FQGTGA. Here immunoSEQ multiplex PCR was the method, and the copy in TCRdb shows in-frame clones only, minus some. Found here are 40,000 to 60,000 clones, about 88% of them singletons; the top ten hold roughly 3.5%. This sequence joins TRBV7-3 and TRBJ1-1, with TRBD1 matching over 8 bases. This receptor was obtained from an adult with an advanced solid tumor such as melanoma, head and neck, liver or kidney cancer. The sample here was CD4+ or CD8+ T cells sorted from blood, taken in a trial of the OX40 agonist ivuxolimab. CDR3 region: CASSLLQGVHLNTEAFF. The CDR3 DNA follows: TGTGCCAGCAGCTTATTACAGGGGGTCCACCTTAACACTGAAGCTTTCTTT.